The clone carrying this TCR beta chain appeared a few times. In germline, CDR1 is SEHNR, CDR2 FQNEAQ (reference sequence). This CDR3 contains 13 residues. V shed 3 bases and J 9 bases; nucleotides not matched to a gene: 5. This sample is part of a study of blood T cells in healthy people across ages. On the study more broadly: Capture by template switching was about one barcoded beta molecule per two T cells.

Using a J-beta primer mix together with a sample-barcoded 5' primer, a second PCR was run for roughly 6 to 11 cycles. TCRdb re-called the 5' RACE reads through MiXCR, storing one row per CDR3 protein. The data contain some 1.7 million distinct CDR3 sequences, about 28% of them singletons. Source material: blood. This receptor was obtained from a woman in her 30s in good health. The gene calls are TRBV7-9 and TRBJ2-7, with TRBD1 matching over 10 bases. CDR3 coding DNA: TGTGCCAGCAGCTTCCGGGACAGGGGTTGGCAGTACTTC. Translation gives CASSFRDRGWQYF. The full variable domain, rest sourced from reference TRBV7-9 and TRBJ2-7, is DTGVSQNPRHKITKRGQNVTFRCDPISEHNRLYWYRQTLGQGPEFLTYFQNEAQLEKSRLLSDRFSAERPKGSFSTLEIQRTEQGDSAMYLCASSFRDRGWQYFGPGTRLTVT.